The 9 T cell receptor beta chains below all came from one sample that was sequenced in a study of T-cell reconstitution after alpha-beta-depleted transplantation in children. Researchers prepared the TCRbeta library using unique molecular identifiers, the study reports. TCRdb fed the PCR reads into MiXCR, producing one record per CDR3 protein. Of hundreds of thousands of distinct CDR3 sequences listed, about an eighth are singletons. Material: PBMCs, obtained before TCRalphabeta/CD19-depleted stem cell transplant. Receptors originate from a girl between 2 and 10 years old with congenital amegakaryocytic thrombocytopenia, due to receive a stem cell transplant.

The chain recombines TRBV5-1 with TRBJ2-5; 10 bases are a match to TRBD2. The CDR3 is made up of 16 amino acids. The junction had 6 bases not matched to a gene; V was cut back by 1 base and J by 3 bases. Germline V gives CDR1 SGHRS, CDR2 YFSETQ. CDR3 residues: CASSLYGLADEETQYF. The CDR3 region has the DNA TGCGCCAGCAGCTTGTACGGACTAGCGGACGAAGAGACCCAGTACTTC.

This clonotype was counted at least ten times. The chain combines TRBV27 with TRBJ2-7; the match to TRBD2 covers 10 bases. The trim removed 2 bases at V and 4 bases at J, leaving 8 bases unmatched. Germline V lookup: CDR1 MNHEY, CDR2 SMNVEV (reference sequence). The CDR3 is 16 amino acids. The chain's CDR3 is CASSLNPGLAYYEQYF. The CDR3, as DNA: TGTGCCAGCAGTTTAAACCCGGGACTAGCGTATTACGAGCAGTACTTC.

On this clonotype itself: This may come from a read error, since a much larger clone is one base off. The V call is TRBV6-5, the J call TRBJ1-1; D unclear. There are 15 residues in the CDR3. Per the germline V gene, CDR1 is MNHEY and CDR2 is SVGAGI. The CDR3: CASSSQKDPNTAAFF. Written as DNA, the CDR3 is TGTGCCAGCAGTTCCCAAAAGGACCCGAACACTGCAGCTTTCTTT.

A few counts support this clonotype. The chain is built from TRBV4-1 and TRBJ2-7; 10 nucleotides match TRBD2. The CDR3 has 15 amino acids. The V and J ends lost 3 bases and 7 bases, in that order; junction bases with no gene match: 9. Germline CDR1 reads MGHRA; CDR2 reads YSYEKL. The chain's CDR3 is CASSQETSGWYEQYF. CDR3 DNA sequence: TGCGCCAGCAGCCAGGAGACTAGCGGGTGGTATGAGCAGTACTTC.

This clonotype was recorded many times. V usage is TRBV27 and J usage is TRBJ1-1, with D tentatively TRBD1 (6 bases). V was cut by 5 bases and J by 5 bases, with 15 bases left in between. The CDR3 length is 14 residues. CDR1 MNHEY and CDR2 SMNVEV come from the germline V gene (reference sequence). CDR3 nucleotide sequence: TGTGCCAGCAGTCTATACCTGAGGGGGACTGAAGCTTTCTTT. This codes for CASSLYLRGTEAFF.

This clonotype was seen repeatedly, ten times or more. This rearrangement joins TRBV12-3 or TRBV12-4 to TRBJ1-4; 7 bases are a match to TRBD1. V shed 7 bases, J shed 3 bases, and the junction held 5 bases outside the gene matches. The length of the CDR3 is 14 residues. DNA of the CDR3: TGTGCCAGCACTATGGACAGGCCTAATGAAAAACTGTTTTTT. It specifies CASTMDRPNEKLFF.

The CDR3 region has the DNA TGTGCCAGCAGCTTCGGTGATCCGAGACAGGGGACCTATGGCTACACCTTC. Translated, it gives CASSFGDPRQGTYGYTF. The rearrangement joins TRBV7-2 to TRBJ1-2; TRBD1 matches 8 bases. Germline lookup yields CDR1 SGHTA and CDR2 FQGNSA. This CDR3 has 17 amino acids. Unmatched junction bases numbered 13, after V lost 3 bases and J lost 4 bases.

This clonotype was counted at least ten times. The chain is built from TRBV29-1 and TRBJ2-1; 8 nucleotides align to TRBD2. This CDR3 is built from 14 residues. Germline V gives CDR1 SQVTM, CDR2 ANQGSEA. V was pared by 6 bases and J by 7 bases, with 11 bases of the junction left unmatched. The CDR3 DNA sequence: TGCAGCGTCGGGAGGGCTAGCGCTTTAAATGAGCAGTTCTTC. This codes for CSVGRASALNEQFF.

This chain uses TRBV7-9 with TRBJ2-1; the match to TRBD2 covers 7 bases. The CDR3 totals 14 residues. Per the germline V gene, CDR1 is SEHNR and CDR2 is FQNEAQ (reference sequence). V gave up 5 bases and J gave up 8 bases; unmatched junction bases: 9. In DNA form, the CDR3 reads TGTGCCAGCAGCCCCCCCCGGGAGGTGGATGAGCAGTTCTTC. It specifies CASSPPREVDEQFF.